The 17 T cell receptor beta chains reported below all come from one sample, sequenced in a study of OX40 agonist ivuxolimab in advanced cancers. Data came from immunoSEQ multiplex PCR; TCRdb stores just in-frame clones and leaves some out. Among some 50,000 clones listed, around 78% were seen once. The source was CD4+ or CD8+ T cells sorted from blood, collected in a trial of the OX40 agonist ivuxolimab. These TCRs come from an adult with an advanced solid tumor such as melanoma, head and neck, liver or kidney cancer.

The genes are TRBV28 and TRBJ1-5, with 10 bases aligning to TRBD1. Trimming at V came to 6 bases and at J to 3 bases, leaving 5 bases not matched to a gene. The CDR3 has 15 amino acids. Germline V gene sequence: CDR1 MDHEN, CDR2 SYDVKM. The CDR3 spells CASSPGTGDNQPQHF. In DNA form, the CDR3 reads TGTGCCAGCAGCCCCGGGACAGGGGACAATCAGCCCCAGCATTTT.

V gene TRBV2 combines with J gene TRBJ2-1; 10 bases align to TRBD1. Germline CDR1 is SNHLY and CDR2 is FYNNEI. The CDR3 totals 13 residues. Trimming took 7 bases from V and 7 from J; bases not matched to a gene: 4. The CDR3 is CASITDRGNEQFF. Written as DNA, the CDR3 is TGTGCCAGCATAACGGACAGGGGGAATGAGCAGTTCTTC.

This chain connects TRBV5-8 to TRBJ1-1; D ambiguous. Germline loops: CDR1 SGHTS, CDR2 YDEGEE. The V end was cut by 2 bases, the J end by 6 bases, with 8 bases between. The CDR3 length is 12 residues. The CDR3 DNA reads as TGTGCCAGCAGCTTCCGACGGGCTGAAGCTTTCTTT. Amino acids: CASSFRRAEAFF.

This clone was counted only a few times. V usage is TRBV29-1 and J usage is TRBJ2-3, with 8 bases lining up with TRBD2. CDR1 SQVTM and CDR2 ANQGSEA come from the germline V gene. The CDR3 consists of 14 residues. Trimming at V came to 6 bases and at J to 3 bases, leaving 8 bases not matched to a gene. CDR3 in amino acids: CSVPRGARTDTQYF. The DNA of the CDR3 is TGCAGCGTCCCGCGGGGGGCAAGGACAGATACGCAGTATTTT.

V usage is TRBV4-1 and J usage is TRBJ1-5; 7 bases fit TRBD1. Germline values: CDR1 MGHRA, CDR2 YSYEKL. The CDR3 spans 17 residues. J lost 2 bases, V lost 1 base, and 8 bases had no gene match. CDR3: CASSQVRQGKRNQPQHF. CDR3 DNA sequence: TGCGCCAGCAGCCAAGTCCGACAGGGTAAGCGCAATCAGCCCCAGCATTTT.

The chain is built from TRBV28 and TRBJ2-1, with D possibly called TRBD1 or TRBD2 (5 bases each). Germline V gives CDR1 MDHEN, CDR2 SYDVKM. The CDR3 has 16 residues. Trimming stripped 6 bases from V and 3 bases from J, with 18 bases between. For the CDR3, the DNA is TGTGCCAGCAGGGGGGTCGGGCAGGGATACTACAATGAGCAGTTCTTC. This gives the protein CASRGVGQGYYNEQFF.

The J gene is TRBJ2-1, the V gene TRBV5-1; no clear D. The CDR3 consists of 16 residues. CDR1 is SGHRS, CDR2 YFSETQ, per germline. The V and J ends lost 0 bases and 6 bases respectively, with 16 bases between them. CDR3 bases: TGCGCCAGCAGCTTGGATGGGATACCCAGTATCAATGAGCAGTTCTTC. It encodes CASSLDGIPSINEQFF.

This clone showed up just a few times. The rearrangement joins TRBV6-5 to TRBJ2-7; the D gene is possibly TRBD2 (5 bases). The CDR3 length is 15 residues. With 2 bases removed from V and 0 bases from J, the gap between germline ends came to 11 bases. CDR1 MNHEY and CDR2 SVGAGI come from the germline V gene. Here the CDR3 DNA reads TGTGCCAGCAGTTACCTCAGCGGTTACTCCTACGAGCAGTACTTC. Amino acids: CASSYLSGYSYEQYF.

This chain uses TRBV10-3 with TRBJ2-2; D possibly corresponds to TRBD2 (5 bases). Trimming took off 4 bases at V and 5 bases at J, with 11 bases between the two ends. This CDR3 region has 14 residues. Germline lookup yields CDR1 ENHRY and CDR2 SYGVKD. DNA for the CDR3: TGTGCCATCAGTGGGGGTAGCGCGACCGGGGAGCTGTTTTTT. Protein sequence: CAISGGSATGELFF.

CDR3 coding DNA: TGTGCCAGCAGCTTGGGGGGTACCTACGAGCAGTACTTC. It codes for CASSLGGTYEQYF. The rearrangement uses TRBV7-9 and TRBJ2-7; weak D call: TRBD2 (6 bases). The CDR3 contains 13 residues. The V end lost 3 bases, the J end lost 2 bases, and 8 bases lay between the germline ends. The V gene's germline CDR1 is SEHNR and CDR2 FQNEAQ (reference sequence).

This chain joins TRBV27 and TRBJ2-3; possible D gene TRBD2, 7 bases. This CDR3 has 14 residues. V lost 5 bases to trimming and J lost 2 bases, with 11 bases between them. The germline CDR1 and CDR2 sequences are MNHEY and SMNVEV (reference sequence). CDR3 DNA: TGTGCCAGCAGTCGGGGGGCCTACACAGATACGCAGTATTTT. It yields the protein CASSRGAYTDTQYF.

The V gene is TRBV2, the J gene TRBJ2-1, with TRBD2 matching 12 bases. Germline values: CDR1 SNHLY, CDR2 FYNNEI. V was pared by 6 bases and J by 7 bases, with 7 bases of the junction left unmatched. This CDR3 has 15 residues. CDR3 protein: CASRATSGGRNEQFF. The CDR3 DNA is TGTGCCAGCAGAGCCACTAGCGGGGGGAGGAATGAGCAGTTCTTC.

This clone was counted once. The chain recombines TRBV19 with TRBJ2-7, with D unclear. The CDR3 length is 15 residues. Germline V gene sequence: CDR1 LNHDA, CDR2 SQIVND (reference sequence). Between the trimmed V and J ends, which lost 1 base and 1 base, there was a span of 11 bases. The CDR3 DNA sequence: TGTGCCAGTAGTATAGTTACTTCCGGTTCCTACGAGCAGTACTTC. It translates to CASSIVTSGSYEQYF.

The sample holds many counts of this clone. This sequence joins TRBV2 and TRBJ2-7; TRBD2 matches at 16 bases. The CDR3 has 20 amino acids. The germline V gene has CDR1 SNHLY and CDR2 FYNNEI. V lost 8 bases and J lost 3; bases outside the gene matches: 19. The CDR3 DNA reads TGTGCCAGCGGAGGGACTAGCGGGGGGGCCGCGCCGAGGGCTCTCTACGAGCAGTACTTC. The encoded protein is CASGGTSGGAAPRALYEQYF.

The rearrangement joins TRBV19 to TRBJ2-2, with 8 bases lining up with TRBD1. V lost 5 bases to trimming and J lost 4 bases; unmatched junction nucleotides: 6. The CDR3 runs 15 residues. The germline V gene encodes CDR1 LNHDA and CDR2 SQIVND (reference sequence). As DNA, the CDR3 is TGTGCCAGTAGTGGACAGGGCCGGGGCACCGGGGAGCTGTTTTTT. It yields the protein CASSGQGRGTGELFF.

The V call is TRBV29-1, the J call TRBJ1-2, with a weak D call TRBD1 (6 bases). Trimming cost V 1 base and J 4 bases, with 7 bases left between them. The CDR3 consists of 12 residues. CDR1 is SQVTM, CDR2 ANQGSEA, per germline. DNA of the CDR3: TGCAGCGTTGAAGGAGGGGGCTATGGCTACACCTTC. It is translated as CSVEGGGYGYTF.

The CDR3 DNA is TGTGCCAGCAGCGTAGACGGGCGTCAGCCCCAGCATTTT. Protein: CASSVDGRQPQHF. The gene calls are TRBV9 and TRBJ1-5; D not resolved. This CDR3 has 13 amino acids. With 0 bases removed from V and 6 bases from J, the gap between germline ends came to 7 bases. Germline assignment: CDR1 SGDLS and CDR2 YYNGEE.